One and the same sample provided the 14 T cell receptor beta chains below, sequenced in a study of post-analysis software for immune sequencing data. Study results and caveats: Higher frequency in patients than in controls was seen for roughly five TRBV segments, with TRBV5-6, TRBV5-1 and TRBV20-1 among them.

Antigens for these TCRs are unknown. The TCR beta cDNA libraries carried unique molecular identifiers. TCRdb reanalysed the PCR reads using MiXCR and keeps one entry per CDR3 protein. This sample has under 650,000 distinct CDR3 sequences, with about 40% found just once. The sequencing input was blood. The receptors shown here come from a girl aged 10-17 years with multiple sclerosis.

This clonotype occurred a few times. This chain connects TRBV20-1 to TRBJ2-1; 7 positions agree with TRBD2. The V gene end was trimmed by 1 base and the J gene end by 3 bases; junction bases not matched to a gene: 6. This CDR3 region has 15 residues. Germline V gene data show CDR1 as DFQATT and CDR2 as SNEGSKA (reference sequence). For the CDR3, the DNA is TGCAGTGCTAGAGGGGGAGGGAGGGTCTACAATGAGCAGTTCTTC. Translation gives CSARGGGRVYNEQFF.

The chain employs TRBV12-3 or TRBV12-4 and TRBJ1-2; the match to TRBD1 covers 8 bases. The CDR3 has 12 amino acids. Trimming removed 6 bases from V and 6 bases from J; junction bases left unmatched: 3. This CDR3 reads CASRGQADGYTF. The DNA for the CDR3 is TGTGCCAGCAGGGGACAGGCAGATGGCTACACCTTC.

The V gene is TRBV4-1, the J gene TRBJ2-4; D call uncertain. CDR3 length: 14 amino acids. V dropped 1 base and J dropped 15 bases, with 19 bases sitting between them. Germline loops: CDR1 MGHRA, CDR2 YSYEKL. In nucleotides, the CDR3 is TGCGCCAGCAGCCAAGTTAAGGTTCCGGCGGAACGGTACTTC. Translated: CASSQVKVPAERYF.

This clonotype occurred a few times. The gene calls are TRBV11-1 and TRBJ2-7, with D uncertain. The CDR3 runs to 14 residues. The germline V gene has CDR1 SGHAT and CDR2 FQDESV (reference sequence). Trimming took off 4 bases at V and 6 bases at J, with 16 bases between the two ends. CDR3 in amino acids: CASSSIYVSGEQYF. For the CDR3, the DNA is TGTGCCAGCAGCTCGATATACGTAAGTGGCGAGCAGTACTTC.

The chain carries TRBV5-1 and TRBJ1-1; D unclear. Trimming took 2 bases from V and 1 from J, leaving 6 bases between them. This CDR3 is 13 amino acids long. Germline values: CDR1 SGHRS, CDR2 YFSETQ. The CDR3 loop reads CASSFLENTEAFF. As DNA, the CDR3 is TGCGCCAGCAGCTTTTTAGAGAACACTGAAGCTTTCTTT.

A note on this clonotype: One base away lies a much larger clone, so this may be a sequencing read error. V usage is TRBV7-2 and J usage is TRBJ2-7; 9 nucleotides align to TRBD1. With V trimmed by 6 bases and J by 4 bases, 7 bases remained unmatched. CDR1 is SGHTA, CDR2 FQGNSA, per germline. The CDR3 is 14 amino acids. Written as DNA, the CDR3 is TGTGCCAGCAGGCTTGACAGGGGGGGGTACGAGCAGTACTTC. This translates into CASRLDRGGYEQYF.

The gene calls are TRBV7-2 and TRBJ1-4; D is ambiguous. V lost 2 bases and J 8 bases, leaving 6 bases between the germline ends. The CDR3 spans 12 residues. The germline V gene has CDR1 SGHTA and CDR2 FQGNSA. CDR3 region: CASSLHLEKLFF. The CDR3 nucleotides are TGTGCCAGCAGCTTACACTTGGAAAAACTGTTTTTT.

The chain has TRBV7-9 and TRBJ1-2, with TRBD1 as a possible D gene (5 bases). There are 15 residues in the CDR3. The germline CDR1 and CDR2 sequences are SEHNR and FQNEAQ (reference sequence). V dropped 3 bases and J dropped 0 bases, with 11 bases sitting between them. Written as DNA, the CDR3 is TGTGCCAGCAGCTTGACAGTAGGAGCTAACTATGGCTACACCTTC. It encodes CASSLTVGANYGYTF. Variable domain in full (rest from reference TRBV7-9 and TRBJ1-2): DTGVSQNPRHKITKRGQNVTFRCDPISEHNRLYWYRQTLGQGPEFLTYFQNEAQLEKSRLLSDRFSAERPKGSFSTLEIQRTEQGDSAMYLCASSLTVGANYGYTFGSGTRLTVV.

This clonotype occurred a few times. The chain uses TRBV10-1 and TRBJ2-5; TRBD1 might be the D (5 bases). This CDR3 comprises 15 residues. The V end lost 0 bases, the J end lost 5 bases, and 13 bases lay between the germline ends. The germline V gene has CDR1 WNHNN and CDR2 SYGVQD (reference sequence). The chain's CDR3 is CASSESADTQETQYF. Here the CDR3 DNA reads TGCGCCAGCAGTGAGTCGGCGGACACCCAGGAGACCCAGTACTTC.

This clonotype was seen only a few times. The J gene is TRBJ2-7, the V gene TRBV24-1, with 10 bases matching TRBD2. V lost 1 base to trimming and J lost 5 bases; unmatched junction nucleotides: 10. Germline V gene sequence: CDR1 KGHDR, CDR2 SFDVKD. CDR3 length equals 17 residues. CDR3 protein: CATSDFVGGSGRNEQYF. The CDR3 DNA follows: TGTGCCACCAGTGATTTCGTTGGGGGTAGCGGGAGGAACGAGCAGTACTTC.

The chain couples TRBV5-1 to TRBJ2-5; D might be TRBD1 (6 bases). The CDR3 is 14 residues long. The germline V gene encodes CDR1 SGHRS and CDR2 YFSETQ. V was pared by 1 base and J by 4 bases, with 11 bases between. The CDR3 nucleotides read TGCGCCAGCAGCTTGCCCAGGGGTTCAGAGACCCAGTACTTC. Protein sequence: CASSLPRGSETQYF.

In this sample, this clonotype turned up a few times. J is TRBJ1-5 and V is TRBV12-3 or TRBV12-4; perhaps TRBD1 as D (6 bases). The CDR3 has 15 residues. Deletions cut 5 bases from V and 2 bases from J, with 13 bases between. CDR3 sequence: CASSAGGAGNQPQHF. The CDR3 region has the DNA TGTGCCAGCAGTGCGGGGGGGGCTGGCAATCAGCCCCAGCATTTT.

This clonotype came up a few times. The chain combines TRBV7-9 with TRBJ2-1; TRBD2 agrees at 8 bases. The CDR3 has 16 amino acids. From germline, CDR1 is SEHNR and CDR2 FQNEAQ (reference sequence). V shed 2 bases and J 8 bases; nucleotides not matched to a gene: 11. CDR3 DNA: TGTGCCAGCAGCTTAATCGGGAGCGGGAGTACGGATGAGCAGTTCTTC. Its translation: CASSLIGSGSTDEQFF.

The chain carries TRBV3-1 and TRBJ1-4; D is uncertain. CDR1 LGHDT and CDR2 YNNKEL come from the germline V gene (reference sequence). Trimming cost V 3 bases and J 14 bases, with 10 bases left between them. The CDR3 is made up of 11 amino acids. The DNA of the CDR3 is TGTGCCAGCAGCCATGGCGGTGGGCTGTTTTTT. This translates into CASSHGGGLFF.